A selection of T cell receptor beta chains follows, all from one sample in a study of T cells in Graves' hyperthyroidism and ophthalmopathy. TCRdb redid the calling of the multiplex PCR reads with MiXCR, one entry per CDR3 protein. The table includes 390,000 or so distinct CDR3 sequences, roughly 14% detected once. The source material was blood. Source of these receptors: a man aged 18 to 30 with Graves' ophthalmopathy. CDR3s include the opening cysteine and the closing phenylalanine or tryptophan. Each record gives: V gene, clone size, J gene, D gene, CDR3 protein, CDR3 DNA. D genes are given only for firm matches. Clone size is shown for a subset of rows, as once, few, many or a class of expanded clone.

>TRBV12-3/TRBV12-4|many|TRBJ1-2|TRBD1
CASSLGQGGDGYTF
TGTGCCAGCAGTTTAGGACAGGGTGGGGATGGCTACACCTTC
>TRBV3-1|many|TRBJ2-7|-
CASSQDPPGRAYEQYF
TGTGCCAGCAGCCAAGACCCCCCGGGACGGGCGTACGAGCAGTACTTC
>TRBV5-1|-|TRBJ2-2|-
CASSLGADDSGELFF
TGCGCCAGCAGCTTGGGGGCGGATGATAGCGGGGAGCTGTTTTTT
>TRBV12-3/TRBV12-4|many|TRBJ2-1|TRBD2
CASSRTSGINEQFF
TGTGCCAGCAGCCGGACTAGCGGGATTAATGAGCAGTTCTTC
>TRBV2|-|TRBJ2-1|TRBD2
CARAGLAGDNEQFF
TGTGCCAGGGCGGGACTAGCGGGGGACAATGAGCAGTTCTTC
>TRBV19|-|TRBJ2-7|-
CASSTVLGRLLYEQYF
TGTGCCAGTAGTACCGTCCTAGGCCGGCTTCTCTACGAGCAGTACTTC
>TRBV6-1|-|TRBJ1-1|-
CASSPEKNTEAFF
TGTGCCAGCAGCCCCGAGAAGAACACTGAAGCTTTCTTT
>TRBV5-1|-|TRBJ2-7|-
CASKKWASQGAYEQYF
TGCGCCAGCAAAAAATGGGCCTCCCAGGGCGCCTACGAGCAGTACTTC
>TRBV20-1|few|TRBJ2-3|TRBD2
CSARDLLVAGDTDTQYF
TGCAGTGCTAGAGATCTTTTAGTAGCGGGGGACACAGATACGCAGTATTTT
>TRBV9|few|TRBJ2-7|TRBD2
CASSVANSGSYEQYF
TGTGCCAGCAGCGTAGCTAACAGCGGGAGTTACGAGCAGTACTTC
>TRBV27|many|TRBJ2-7|-
CASSKQGSSYEQYF
TGTGCCAGCAGTAAACAGGGATCCTCCTACGAGCAGTACTTC
>TRBV30|many|TRBJ2-1|TRBD2
CAWKGTTYEQFF
TGTGCCTGGAAGGGGACTACTTATGAGCAGTTCTTC
>TRBV19|-|TRBJ2-7|TRBD2
CASRPASGSYEQYF
TGTGCCAGTAGGCCGGCTAGCGGGAGTTACGAGCAGTACTTC
>TRBV7-2|many|TRBJ2-1|TRBD2
CASRKTSGVYNEQFF
TGTGCCAGCAGGAAGACTAGCGGGGTTTACAATGAGCAGTTCTTC
>TRBV25-1|-|TRBJ2-7|-
CASSEWRGDEQYF
TGTGCCAGCAGTGAATGGAGAGGGGACGAGCAGTACTTC
>TRBV28|-|TRBJ1-4|TRBD1
CASSRQGYGEKLFF
TGTGCCAGCAGTCGACAGGGCTATGGCGAAAAACTGTTTTTT
>TRBV30|many|TRBJ2-5|-
CAWSVQVGRGAQYF
TGTGCCTGGAGTGTACAGGTGGGGAGAGGAGCCCAGTACTTC
>TRBV20-1|once|TRBJ2-1|-
CSARDLGTSQETQFF
TGCAGTGCTAGAGATTTAGGGACTTCGCAAGAGACCCAGTTCTTC
>TRBV29-1|-|TRBJ2-3|-
CSVVDSLSTDTQYF
TGCAGCGTTGTGGACTCTTTGAGCACAGATACGCAGTATTTT
>TRBV2|many|TRBJ2-7|-
CASRRSFFYEQYF
TGTGCCAGCAGGAGGTCTTTCTTTTACGAGCAGTACTTC
>TRBV10-3|many|TRBJ2-7|-
CAISITGTESYEQYF
TGTGCCATCAGCATTACCGGGACCGAATCCTACGAGCAGTACTTC
>TRBV11-3|-|TRBJ1-1|TRBD1
CASSLGQGRLTRYMNTEAFF
TGTGCCAGCAGCTTAGGACAGGGGCGCCTCACGCGGTACATGAACACTGAAGCTTTCTTT
>TRBV3-1|few|TRBJ1-5|TRBD1
CASSHQQGVGQPQHF
TGTGCCAGCAGCCACCAACAGGGGGTGGGTCAGCCCCAGCATTTT
>TRBV3-1|many|TRBJ2-2|-
CASNPSDRGGELFF
TGTGCCAGCAACCCCTCGGATCGAGGCGGGGAGCTGTTTTTT
>TRBV15|-|TRBJ2-1|TRBD2
CATSRDVAGSRNEQFF
TGTGCCACCAGCAGAGATGTAGCGGGGAGTAGAAATGAGCAGTTCTTC
>TRBV2|many|TRBJ2-3|-
CASGLAKISTDTQYF
TGTGCCAGCGGGCTAGCAAAGATTAGCACAGATACGCAGTATTTT
>TRBV6-2/TRBV6-3|many|TRBJ1-1|-
CASSPFATEAFF
TGTGCCAGCAGCCCCTTCGCCACTGAAGCTTTCTTT
>TRBV18|-|TRBJ2-1|TRBD2
CASSARPAGVSYNEQFF
TGTGCCAGCTCCGCACGGCCAGCGGGAGTCTCCTACAATGAGCAGTTCTTC
>TRBV6-4|-|TRBJ1-4|TRBD1
CASSYRTGTGRATNEKLFF
TGTGCCAGCAGTTACAGAACCGGGACAGGCAGAGCAACTAATGAAAAACTGTTTTTT
>TRBV6-1|many|TRBJ2-1|TRBD1
CASRDPGTGDNNEQFF
TGTGCCAGCAGGGACCCCGGGACAGGGGATAACAATGAGCAGTTCTTC
>TRBV7-2|many|TRBJ2-7|-
CASSLADRTTYEQYF
TGTGCCAGCAGCTTAGCGGACAGGACTACCTACGAGCAGTACTTC
>TRBV7-9|many|TRBJ1-2|-
CASSLGTRGEGHYGYTF
TGTGCCAGCAGCTTAGGGACGCGGGGAGAGGGCCACTATGGCTACACCTTC
>TRBV18|few|TRBJ2-7|-
CASSPGRLAYEQYF
TGTGCCAGCTCACCCGGACGACTTGCCTACGAGCAGTACTTC
>TRBV12-5|many|TRBJ2-1|TRBD2
CASGSAPLAGGLPDEQFF
TGTGCTAGTGGTTCTGCTCCGCTAGCGGGAGGTCTTCCCGATGAGCAGTTCTTC
>TRBV30|many|TRBJ1-1|-
CAWGHLNTEAFF
TGTGCCTGGGGACACTTGAACACTGAAGCTTTCTTT
>TRBV24-1|many|TRBJ2-5|-
CATSDPGGSSGAARETQYF
TGTGCCACCAGTGATCCAGGGGGTAGTAGCGGGGCCGCCCGGGAGACCCAGTACTTC
>TRBV7-9|many|TRBJ2-1|TRBD2
CASSAGLAGVGEQFF
TGTGCCAGCAGCGCGGGACTAGCGGGAGTGGGTGAGCAGTTCTTC
>TRBV5-1|many|TRBJ2-7|-
CASSFSGGNEQYF
TGCGCCAGCAGCTTTTCGGGGGGCAACGAGCAGTACTTC
>TRBV12-3/TRBV12-4|few|TRBJ2-1|-
CASSPMGQNRQFF
TGTGCCAGCAGTCCAATGGGACAAAACCGGCAGTTCTTC
>TRBV15|many|TRBJ2-7|-
CATSGGRKGSLLYEQYF
TGTGCCACCAGCGGTGGACGCAAGGGGAGTCTCCTCTACGAGCAGTACTTC
>TRBV24-1|-|TRBJ1-2|-
CVTSDSGPFYGYTF
TGTGTCACCAGTGACTCCGGGCCCTTCTATGGCTACACCTTC
>TRBV12-3/TRBV12-4|-|TRBJ2-7|TRBD2
CASSLGGPPSYEQYF
TGTGCCAGCAGTTTGGGAGGGCCTCCCTCCTACGAGCAGTACTTC
>TRBV11-2|many|TRBJ2-1|-
CASSLGPSALDEQFF
TGTGCCAGCAGCTTAGGTCCTAGCGCATTGGATGAGCAGTTCTTC
>TRBV11-2|-|TRBJ2-4|TRBD2
CASSLSPGTSGDLAKNIQYF
TGTGCCAGCAGCTTATCTCCCGGGACTAGCGGGGACCTAGCCAAAAACATTCAGTACTTC
>TRBV7-2|many|TRBJ2-5|TRBD1
CASSPGPPGTGGETQYF
TGTGCCAGCAGCCCGGGACCCCCTGGGACAGGCGGGGAGACCCAGTACTTC
>TRBV10-2|many|TRBJ2-7|TRBD1
CASSERDRGNYEQYF
TGCGCCAGCAGTGAGCGGGACAGGGGGAACTACGAGCAGTACTTC
>TRBV4-2|many|TRBJ2-1|-
CASSQEGWPGTYNEQFF
TGTGCCAGCAGCCAAGAAGGGTGGCCCGGGACCTACAATGAGCAGTTCTTC
>TRBV24-1|few|TRBJ2-2|-
CATSDYNRVPGELFF
TGTGCCACCAGTGATTATAACAGGGTGCCCGGGGAGCTGTTTTTT
>TRBV12-3/TRBV12-4|many|TRBJ1-3|-
CASVPRARGNTIYF
TGTGCCAGCGTTCCCCGAGCGCGCGGAAACACCATATATTTT
>TRBV3-1|-|TRBJ2-4|TRBD1
CASSQVRTGFQYF
TGTGCCAGCAGTCAAGTGAGGACAGGGTTTCAGTACTTC
>TRBV3-1|many|TRBJ2-3|-
CASSHLRLVADTQYF
TGTGCCAGCAGCCATCTAAGACTAGTGGCAGATACGCAGTATTTT
>TRBV5-6|-|TRBJ2-5|-
CASSHSTVPGTQYF
TGTGCCAGCAGCCATAGTACGGTTCCCGGGACCCAGTACTTC
>TRBV6-1|many|TRBJ2-7|-
CASRNSLLRLEQYF
TGTGCCAGCAGGAACTCCCTACTTCGCCTCGAGCAGTACTTC
>TRBV6-2/TRBV6-3|many|TRBJ1-5|-
CASSKPVDGRDNQPQHF
TGTGCCAGCAGTAAACCCGTGGACGGTAGGGACAATCAGCCCCAGCATTTT
>TRBV11-2|-|TRBJ2-3|-
CASRSRDTDTQYF
TGTGCCAGCAGGTCCAGGGACACAGATACGCAGTATTTT
>TRBV5-6|many|TRBJ2-1|-
CASSWTVDNEQFF
TGTGCCAGCAGCTGGACGGTAGACAATGAGCAGTTCTTC
>TRBV6-2/TRBV6-3|many|TRBJ1-4|-
CASSYDEGSEKLFF
TGTGCCAGCAGTTACGACGAAGGGTCCGAAAAACTGTTTTTT
>TRBV29-1|many|TRBJ1-2|TRBD1
CSVGTGGDYGYTF
TGCAGCGTTGGTACAGGGGGAGACTATGGCTACACCTTC
>TRBV20-1|many|TRBJ2-1|-
CSARTSGGYNEQFF
TGCAGTGCTAGAACGTCAGGGGGGTACAATGAGCAGTTCTTC
>TRBV12-3/TRBV12-4|many|TRBJ1-2|TRBD1
CASSPWTGMGYGYTF
TGTGCCAGCAGTCCATGGACAGGGATGGGCTATGGCTACACCTTC